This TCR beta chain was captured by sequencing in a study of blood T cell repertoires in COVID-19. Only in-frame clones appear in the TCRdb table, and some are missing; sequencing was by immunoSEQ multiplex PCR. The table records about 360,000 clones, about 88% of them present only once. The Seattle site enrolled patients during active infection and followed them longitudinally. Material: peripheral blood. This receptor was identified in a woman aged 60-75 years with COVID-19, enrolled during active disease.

The CDR3 DNA is TGTGCCAGCAGCTTGCGTCCAGGCTACTCCTACGAGCAGTACTTC. As protein: CASSLRPGYSYEQYF. The chain employs TRBV7-2 and TRBJ2-7; D not resolved. Germline V lookup: CDR1 SGHTA, CDR2 FQGNSA. The CDR3 runs to 15 residues. V was pared by 3 bases and J by 0 bases, with 12 bases between.